The rows below give T cell receptor beta chains drawn from one sample of a study of Ad26.COV2.S vaccination and SARS-CoV-2 variants. Generated by immunoSEQ multiplex PCR, the TCRdb table keeps only in-frame clones and is missing some. Of roughly 380,000 clones listed, 92% are singletons. Sample: peripheral blood, taken after recovery from COVID-19. Receptors originate from a human donor who had recovered from COVID-19. The CDR3 runs from the conserved cysteine through the conserved F or W. The order of the fields is D gene, J gene, CDR3 length, V gene, clone size, CDR3 DNA, CDR3 protein. The D gene is left open where the match is weak. Clone size is shown for a subset of rows, as once, few, many or a class of expanded clone.

>.|TRBJ1-2|15|TRBV10-3|.
TGTGCCATCAGTGATATCGGGGGAAGGGGGTATGGCTACACCTTC
CAISDIGGRGYGYTF
>.|TRBJ2-7|15|TRBV3-1/TRBV3-2|.
TGTGCCAGCAGCCAAGATGCCTACAGGAGGAGGAAACGGTACTTC
CASSQDAYRRRKRYF
>.|TRBJ1-4|15|TRBV11-2|.
TGTGCCAGCAGCTTAGATGGGACGGCGGGGGAAAAACTGTTTTTT
CASSLDGTAGEKLFF
>TRBD1|TRBJ1-2|14|TRBV27|.
TGTGCCAGCAGCGGGACAGGTGGAATCTATGGCTACACCTTC
CASSGTGGIYGYTF
>TRBD1|TRBJ1-4|14|TRBV5-4|once
TGTGCCAGCAGCAAGACAGGGAGGCCTGAAAAACTGTTTTTT
CASSKTGRPEKLFF
>.|TRBJ1-2|12|TRBV2|.
TGTGCCAGCAGAGGGCAGTCCTATGGCTACACCTTC
CASRGQSYGYTF
>.|TRBJ2-2|15|TRBV4-1|.
TGCGCCAGCAGCCAGGCTTTTAGCGGCACCGGGGAGCTGTTTTTT
CASSQAFSGTGELFF
>.|TRBJ1-2|14|TRBV2|.
TGTGCCAGCAGGCCCCACGGGGTTAACTATGGCTACACCTTC
CASRPHGVNYGYTF
>.|TRBJ1-1|13|TRBV7-9|.
TGTGCCAGCAGCTTCCAGGGGAACACTGAAGCTTTCTTT
CASSFQGNTEAFF
>TRBD1|TRBJ2-7|15|TRBV3-1/TRBV3-2|.
TGTGCCAGCAGCCAGACCGGGACAGGGGTAGGCGAGCAGTACTTC
CASSQTGTGVGEQYF
>.|TRBJ1-5|17|TRBV7-8|.
TGTGCCAGCAGTGATATTGGGGTACGGCGTCAAGGGCAGCCCCAGCATTTT
CASSDIGVRRQGQPQHF